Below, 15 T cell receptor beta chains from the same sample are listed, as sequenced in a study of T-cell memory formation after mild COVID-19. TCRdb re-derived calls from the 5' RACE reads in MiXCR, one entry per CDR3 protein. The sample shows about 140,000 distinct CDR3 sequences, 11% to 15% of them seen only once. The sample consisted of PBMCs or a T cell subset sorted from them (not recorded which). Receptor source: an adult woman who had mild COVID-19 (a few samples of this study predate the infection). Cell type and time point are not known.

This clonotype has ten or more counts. The CDR3 here is CASSSGLLWDTQYF. For the CDR3, the DNA is TGTGCCAGCAGCTCGGGACTACTTTGGGATACGCAGTATTTT. The V and J genes are TRBV7-3 and TRBJ2-3, with 7 bases fitting TRBD2. The CDR3 totals 14 residues. The V segment lost 4 bases and the J segment 6 bases; nucleotides outside the gene matches: 7. CDR1 is SGHTA, CDR2 FQGTGA, per germline.

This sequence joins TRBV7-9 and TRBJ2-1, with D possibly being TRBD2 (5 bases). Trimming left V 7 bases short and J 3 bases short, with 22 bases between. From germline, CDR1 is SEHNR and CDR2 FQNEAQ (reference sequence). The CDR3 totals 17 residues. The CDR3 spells CASNLSPGMVLYNEQFF. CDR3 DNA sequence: TGTGCCAGCAACTTGTCCCCGGGGATGGTTCTCTACAATGAGCAGTTCTTC.

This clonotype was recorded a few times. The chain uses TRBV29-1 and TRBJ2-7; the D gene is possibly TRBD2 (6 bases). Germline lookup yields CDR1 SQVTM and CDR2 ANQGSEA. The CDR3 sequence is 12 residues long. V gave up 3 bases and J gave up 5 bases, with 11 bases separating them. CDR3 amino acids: CSVDGGVDEQYF. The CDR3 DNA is TGCAGCGTTGACGGGGGAGTAGACGAGCAGTACTTC.

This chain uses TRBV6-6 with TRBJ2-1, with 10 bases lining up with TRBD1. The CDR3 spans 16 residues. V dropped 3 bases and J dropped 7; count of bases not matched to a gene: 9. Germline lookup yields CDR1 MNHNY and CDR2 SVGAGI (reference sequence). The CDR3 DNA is TGTGCCAGCAGTTATTCGACAGGGGGCAGTACGAATGAGCAGTTCTTC. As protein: CASSYSTGGSTNEQFF.

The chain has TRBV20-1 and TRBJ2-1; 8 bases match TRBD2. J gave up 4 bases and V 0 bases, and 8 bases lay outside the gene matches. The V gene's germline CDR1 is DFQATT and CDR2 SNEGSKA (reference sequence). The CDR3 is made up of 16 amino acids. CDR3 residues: CSARDPTSVKYNEQFF. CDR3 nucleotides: TGCAGTGCTAGAGACCCGACTAGCGTGAAATACAATGAGCAGTTCTTC.

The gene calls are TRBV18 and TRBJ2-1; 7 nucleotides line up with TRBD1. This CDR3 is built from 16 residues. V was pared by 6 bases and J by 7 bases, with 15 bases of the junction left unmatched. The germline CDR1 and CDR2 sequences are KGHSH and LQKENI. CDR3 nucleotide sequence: TGTGCCAGCTCGCCGAGAGACAGGGTTTATGGTAATGAGCAGTTCTTC. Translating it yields CASSPRDRVYGNEQFF.

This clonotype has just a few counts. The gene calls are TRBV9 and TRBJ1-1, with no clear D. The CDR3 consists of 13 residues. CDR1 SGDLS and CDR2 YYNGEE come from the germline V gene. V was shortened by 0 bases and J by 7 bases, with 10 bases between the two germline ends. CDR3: CASSVEYKGEAFF. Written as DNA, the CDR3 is TGTGCCAGCAGCGTAGAGTATAAGGGTGAAGCTTTCTTT. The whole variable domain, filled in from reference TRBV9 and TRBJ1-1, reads DSGVTQTPKHLITATGQRVTLRCSPRSGDLSVYWYQQSLDQGLQFLIQYYNGEERAKGNILERFSAQQFPDLHSELNLSSLELGDSALYFCASSVEYKGEAFFGQGTRLTVV.

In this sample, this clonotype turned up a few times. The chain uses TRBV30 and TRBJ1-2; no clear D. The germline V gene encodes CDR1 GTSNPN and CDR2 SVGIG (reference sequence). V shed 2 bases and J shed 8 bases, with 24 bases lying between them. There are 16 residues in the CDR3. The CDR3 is CAWSPSPDKAQKGYTF. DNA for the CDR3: TGTGCCTGGAGTCCAAGCCCTGACAAGGCCCAAAAGGGCTACACCTTC.

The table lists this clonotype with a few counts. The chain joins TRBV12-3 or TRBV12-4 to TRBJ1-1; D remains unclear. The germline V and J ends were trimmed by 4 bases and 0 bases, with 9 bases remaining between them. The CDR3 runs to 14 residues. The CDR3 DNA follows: TGTGCCAGCAGTTCGTCCGGGCTGAACACTGAAGCTTTCTTT. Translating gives CASSSSGLNTEAFF.

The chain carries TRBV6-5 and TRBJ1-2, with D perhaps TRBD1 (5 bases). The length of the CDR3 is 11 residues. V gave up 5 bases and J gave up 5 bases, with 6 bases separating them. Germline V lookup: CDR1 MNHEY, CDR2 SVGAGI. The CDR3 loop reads CASSGTYGYTF. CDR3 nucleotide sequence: TGTGCCAGCAGTGGGACGTATGGCTACACCTTC.

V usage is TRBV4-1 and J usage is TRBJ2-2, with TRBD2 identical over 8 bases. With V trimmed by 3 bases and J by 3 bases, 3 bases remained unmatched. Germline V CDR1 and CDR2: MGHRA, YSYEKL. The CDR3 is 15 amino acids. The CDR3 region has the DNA TGCGCCAGCAGCCATACCGGGGGGGACACCGGGGAGCTGTTTTTT. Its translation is CASSHTGGDTGELFF.

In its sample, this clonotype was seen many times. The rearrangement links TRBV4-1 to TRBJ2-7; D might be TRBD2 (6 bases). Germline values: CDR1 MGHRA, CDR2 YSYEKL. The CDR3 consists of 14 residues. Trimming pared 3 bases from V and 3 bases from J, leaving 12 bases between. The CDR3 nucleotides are TGCGCCAGCAGCCAGGGGGACTCCAGCTACGAGCAGTACTTC. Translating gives CASSQGDSSYEQYF.

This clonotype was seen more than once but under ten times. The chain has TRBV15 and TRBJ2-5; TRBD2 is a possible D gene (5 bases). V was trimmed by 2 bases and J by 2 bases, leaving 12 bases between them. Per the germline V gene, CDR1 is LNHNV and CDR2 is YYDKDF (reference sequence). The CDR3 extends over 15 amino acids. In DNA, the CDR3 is TGTGCCACCAGCAGAACAAGGACTCTTCAAGAGACCCAGTACTTC. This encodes CATSRTRTLQETQYF.

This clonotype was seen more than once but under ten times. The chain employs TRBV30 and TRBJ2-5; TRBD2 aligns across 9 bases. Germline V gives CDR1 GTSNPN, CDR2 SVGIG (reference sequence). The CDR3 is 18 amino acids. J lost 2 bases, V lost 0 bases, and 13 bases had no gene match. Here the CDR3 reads CAWSVLAGGPVGQETQYF. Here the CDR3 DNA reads TGTGCCTGGAGTGTACTTGCGGGGGGGCCAGTGGGACAAGAGACCCAGTACTTC.

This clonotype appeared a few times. In DNA, the CDR3 is TGTGCCACCAGTGACTCTAGAGCGGGGGGGTCCTACGAGCAGTACTTC. Protein product: CATSDSRAGGSYEQYF. The genes are TRBV24-1 and TRBJ2-7; 10 bases agree with TRBD2. The CDR3 totals 16 residues. V was clipped by 4 bases and J by 1 base; unmatched bases: 6. Germline V gene sequence: CDR1 KGHDR, CDR2 SFDVKD.